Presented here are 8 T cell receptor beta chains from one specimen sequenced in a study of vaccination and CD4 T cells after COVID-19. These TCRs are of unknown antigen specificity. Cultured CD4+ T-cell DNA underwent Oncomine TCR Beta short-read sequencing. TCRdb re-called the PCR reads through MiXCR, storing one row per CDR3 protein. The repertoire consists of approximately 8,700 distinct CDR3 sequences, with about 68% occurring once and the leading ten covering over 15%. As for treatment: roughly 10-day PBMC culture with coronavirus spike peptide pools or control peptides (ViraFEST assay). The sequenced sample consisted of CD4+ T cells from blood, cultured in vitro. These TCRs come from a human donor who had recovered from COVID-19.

As DNA, the CDR3 is TGTGCCAGCAGTTTGGGCAGGGCGAATTCACCCCTCCACTTT. Amino acid sequence: CASSLGRANSPLHF. V is TRBV28 and J is TRBJ1-6; D is perhaps TRBD1 (5 bases). The V and J ends lost 3 bases and 7 bases respectively, with 10 bases between them. The germline gives CDR1 MDHEN, CDR2 SYDVKM. The CDR3 extends over 14 amino acids.

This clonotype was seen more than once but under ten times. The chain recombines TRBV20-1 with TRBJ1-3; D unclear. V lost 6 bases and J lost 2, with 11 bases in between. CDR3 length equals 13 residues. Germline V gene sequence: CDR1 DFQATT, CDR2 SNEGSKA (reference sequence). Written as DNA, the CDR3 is TGCAGTGCCCCCCGGGCAGCTGGAAACACCATATATTTT. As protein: CSAPRAAGNTIYF.

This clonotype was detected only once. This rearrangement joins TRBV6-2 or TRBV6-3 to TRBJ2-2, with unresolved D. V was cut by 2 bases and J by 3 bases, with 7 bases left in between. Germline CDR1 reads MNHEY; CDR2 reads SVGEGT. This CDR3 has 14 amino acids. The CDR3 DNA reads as TGTGCCAGCAGTTACGGTATAGACACCGGGGAGCTGTTTTTT. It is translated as CASSYGIDTGELFF.

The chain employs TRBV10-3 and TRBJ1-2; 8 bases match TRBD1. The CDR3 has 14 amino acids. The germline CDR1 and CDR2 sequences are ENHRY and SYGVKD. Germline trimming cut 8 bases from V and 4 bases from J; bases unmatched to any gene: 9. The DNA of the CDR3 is TGTGCCATCGCCGGGACAGGAAACATCTATGGCTACACCTTC. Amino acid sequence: CAIAGTGNIYGYTF.

DNA of the CDR3: TGCAGTGCTAGAGAACCCCCCACAAACACTGAAGCTTTCTTT. This translates into CSAREPPTNTEAFF. The chain is built from TRBV20-1 and TRBJ1-1, with no clear D. The CDR3 runs 14 residues. Per the germline V gene, CDR1 is DFQATT and CDR2 is SNEGSKA (reference sequence). Trimming left V 0 bases short and J 2 bases short, with 10 bases between.

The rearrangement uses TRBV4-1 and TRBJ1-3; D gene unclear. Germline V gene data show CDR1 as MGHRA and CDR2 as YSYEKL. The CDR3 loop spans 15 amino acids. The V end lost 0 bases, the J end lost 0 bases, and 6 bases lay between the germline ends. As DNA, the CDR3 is TGCGCCAGCAGCCAAGACAAGAGCTCTGGAAACACCATATATTTT. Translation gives CASSQDKSSGNTIYF.

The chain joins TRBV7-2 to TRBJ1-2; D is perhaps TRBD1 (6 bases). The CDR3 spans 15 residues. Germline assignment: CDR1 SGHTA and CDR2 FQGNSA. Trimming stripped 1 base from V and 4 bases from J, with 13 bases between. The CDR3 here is CASSLVGGGPYGYTF. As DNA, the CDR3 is TGTGCCAGCAGCTTAGTGGGGGGCGGGCCCTATGGCTACACCTTC.

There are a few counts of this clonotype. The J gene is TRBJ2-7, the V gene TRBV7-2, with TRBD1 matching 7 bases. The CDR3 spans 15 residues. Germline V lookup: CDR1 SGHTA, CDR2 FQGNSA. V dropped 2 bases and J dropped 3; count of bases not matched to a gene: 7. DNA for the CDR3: TGTGCCAGCAGCTTAACCGGGACAGAAGTCTACGAGCAGTACTTC. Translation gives CASSLTGTEVYEQYF.